The following is a TCR beta chain sequence with its context. This specimen comes from a study of CD8 T cells in Susac syndrome. This CDR3 comprises 13 residues. In germline, CDR1 is MNHNY, CDR2 SVGAGI (reference sequence). V was shortened by 6 bases and J by 5 bases, with 14 bases between the two germline ends. An input of about 0.45 to 1 ug of RNA was subjected to reverse transcription using random hexamers. TCRdb independently ran MiXCR on the immunoSEQ multiplex PCR reads; one entry per CDR3 protein. The table has roughly 86,000 distinct CDR3 sequences, about 96% seen once; the top ten hold approximately 0.62%.

The rearrangement uses TRBV6-6 and TRBJ2-7; weak D call: TRBD2 (5 bases). Source material: CD8+ T cells from PBMCs. The receptor was derived from a human donor with Susac syndrome. The CDR3 sequence: CASSPSGSHEQYF. The CDR3 DNA reads TGTGCCAGCAGCCCGTCGGGGTCCCACGAGCAGTACTTC.